This T cell receptor (beta chain) emerged from a study of T cells after yellow fever vaccination. General study results and limits: FACS-sorted repertoires could harbor abundant contaminating bulk-population clonotypes. Clones from primary vaccination mostly reappeared after the booster (over 95% CD4, approximately 91% CD8). The study found a weaker secondary response that peaked faster, day 5 versus 15.

Comment on this clonotype: Its antigen is unidentified.

A universal primer site and UMIs were added as TCR cDNA was made by 5'RACE template switching. TCRdb passed the 5' RACE reads through MiXCR, listing each CDR3 protein once. Of 90,000 to 130,000 distinct CDR3 sequences listed, roughly 8.9% are singletons. There are 16 residues in the CDR3. Trimming removed 0 bases at V and 1 base at J, with 12 bases between. The V gene's germline CDR1 is MNHEY and CDR2 SVGAGI. The rearrangement uses TRBV6-5 and TRBJ1-2, with D uncertain. This clonotype was sampled from a man aged 25-45 years who received the YFV17D yellow fever vaccine. Sequenced here: CD8+ T cells sorted from PBMCs, sampled 45 days after the yellow fever booster vaccination. The CDR3 reads CASSYSGQLFNYGYTF. The CDR3, as DNA: TGTGCCAGCAGTTACTCGGGTCAGCTTTTTAACTATGGCTACACCTTC.